This passage covers 19 T cell receptor beta chains from one sample sequenced in a study of breast tumors, draining lymph nodes, adjacent tissues. Samples came from axillary lymph nodes draining the breast cancer. MiXCR, applied by TCRdb to the multiplex PCR reads, yields one record per CDR3 protein. The sample gives approximately 210,000 distinct CDR3 sequences, 34% of which show up once; approximately 3.6% is in the top ten. The sequencing input was axillary lymph node tissue. All receptors derive from a female donor with breast cancer. Some clones in this sample may be carry-over from other donors' samples.

J is TRBJ2-5 and V is TRBV9; 7 bases line up with TRBD1. Germline V gives CDR1 SGDLS, CDR2 YYNGEE. The CDR3 consists of 16 residues. The V segment lost 3 bases and the J segment 4 bases; nucleotides outside the gene matches: 12. The CDR3 DNA follows: TGTGCCAGCAGCGCCACCGCTCAGGGGGATGGAGAGACCCAGTACTTC. Residues: CASSATAQGDGETQYF.

For this clonotype: The junction departs from germline at one end; a sequencing error may be responsible. The CDR3: CASSLGVGQVGSEAF. CDR3 coding DNA: TGTGCCAGCAGCTTGGGGGTAGGGCAGGTCGGATCTGAAGCTTTC. This rearrangement joins TRBV7-2 to TRBJ2-6; D is tentatively TRBD1 or TRBD2 (5 bases each). CDR3 length: 15 amino acids. CDR1 and CDR2 (germline): SGHTA, FQGNSA.

Only a few counts were recorded for this clonotype. The chain has TRBV27 and TRBJ2-3, with D perhaps being TRBD1 or TRBD2 (5 bases each). In germline, CDR1 is MNHEY, CDR2 SMNVEV (reference sequence). This CDR3 spans 14 amino acids. V was trimmed by 4 bases and J by 2 bases, leaving 10 bases between them. Here the CDR3 reads CASSWQGATDTQYF. CDR3 sequence (DNA): TGTGCCAGCAGTTGGCAGGGAGCCACAGATACGCAGTATTTT.

The sample holds many counts of this clonotype. V gene TRBV18 combines with J gene TRBJ1-2; D might be TRBD1 (5 bases). The ends were cut back, 6 bases at V and 7 bases at J, with 15 bases in the middle. CDR3 length: 13 amino acids. The germline CDR1 and CDR2 sequences are KGHSH and LQKENI. The DNA for the CDR3 is TGTGCCAGCTCGTTCTGGAGGGGCCGTGGCTACACCTTC. Its translation: CASSFWRGRGYTF.

The J gene is TRBJ1-5, the V gene TRBV20-1, with a weak D call TRBD1 (6 bases). CDR3 size: 13 residues. V was trimmed by 2 bases and J by 2 bases, leaving 7 bases between them. Germline V gene sequence: CDR1 DFQATT, CDR2 SNEGSKA (reference sequence). The CDR3 sequence: CSARPGGNQPQHF. The CDR3 region has the DNA TGCAGTGCTAGACCAGGGGGCAATCAGCCCCAGCATTTT.

The sample holds many counts of this clonotype. The chain carries TRBV2 and TRBJ2-2; TRBD2 matches at 7 bases. The CDR3 is 14 amino acids. CDR1 is SNHLY, CDR2 FYNNEI, per germline. V was pared by 4 bases and J by 5 bases, with 4 bases of the junction left unmatched. The CDR3, as DNA: TGTGCCAGCAGTGGAGGTAGCGGGACCGGGGAGCTGTTTTTT. As protein: CASSGGSGTGELFF. Drawing the rest from reference TRBV2 and TRBJ2-2, the complete variable domain is EPEVTQTPSHQVTQMGQEVILRCVPISNHLYFYWYRQILGQKVEFLVSFYNNEISEKSEIFDDQFSVERPDGSNFTLKIRSTKLEDSAMYFCASSGGSGTGELFFGEGSRLTVL.

This clonotype was seen at least ten times. The genes are TRBV2 and TRBJ1-4, with 10 bases that match TRBD1. V trimming: 6 bases; J trimming: 7 bases; junction bases outside the gene matches: 5. The CDR3 is 14 residues long. Germline V gene data show CDR1 as SNHLY and CDR2 as FYNNEI. The CDR3 protein is CASRWGQGIEKLFF. The DNA for the CDR3 is TGTGCCAGCAGGTGGGGACAGGGGATTGAAAAACTGTTTTTT.

Ten or more counts support this clonotype. The rearrangement links TRBV2 to TRBJ2-7; 7 nucleotides match TRBD1. There are 14 residues in the CDR3. The J segment lost 2 bases and the V segment lost 6 bases, leaving 7 bases of the junction unmatched. Germline CDR1 and CDR2: SNHLY and FYNNEI. CDR3 protein: CASSRGTEPYEQYF. In nucleotides, the CDR3 is TGTGCCAGCAGCCGAGGGACAGAACCCTACGAGCAGTACTTC.

This clonotype was observed many times. This chain uses TRBV7-6 with TRBJ2-7; possibly TRBD2 for D (6 bases). This CDR3 spans 14 amino acids. The V end was cut by 1 base, the J end by 9 bases, with 16 bases between. The germline V gene has CDR1 SGHVS and CDR2 FNYEAQ. CDR3 sequence reads: CASSLGAAGGVQYF. DNA of the CDR3: TGTGCCAGCAGCTTAGGGGCGGCCGGGGGAGTGCAGTACTTC. The variable domain in full, with the rest retrieved from reference TRBV7-6 and TRBJ2-7, is GAGVSQSPRYKVTKRGQDVALRCDPISGHVSLYWYRQALGQGPEFLTYFNYEAQQDKSGLPNDRFSAERPEGSISTLTIQRTEQRDSAMYRCASSLGAAGGVQYFGPGTRLTVT.

This clonotype was recorded at least ten times. V is TRBV9 and J is TRBJ2-2; no reliable D call. The CDR3 runs 14 residues. From germline, CDR1 is SGDLS and CDR2 YYNGEE. Trimming removed 0 bases at V and 5 bases at J, with 8 bases between. This CDR3 is CASSVAPQTGELFF. In DNA form, the CDR3 reads TGTGCCAGCAGCGTAGCTCCCCAAACCGGGGAGCTGTTTTTT.

At least ten counts were recorded for this clonotype. The chain employs TRBV6-6 and TRBJ2-1, with 7 bases aligning to TRBD2. Germline-derived CDR1 and CDR2 are MNHNY and SVGAGI (reference sequence). The CDR3 is 17 amino acids. With V trimmed by 5 bases and J by 0 bases, 10 bases remained unmatched. CDR3 amino acids: CASSIGLGTTSYNEQFF. The CDR3 nucleotides read TGTGCCAGCAGTATTGGACTTGGGACTACCTCCTACAATGAGCAGTTCTTC.

Notes on this clonotype: A much larger clone sits a single nucleotide away, making a read error possible. This chain connects TRBV20-1 to TRBJ2-1; D unresolved. This CDR3 spans 14 amino acids. CDR1 and CDR2 (germline): DFQATT, SNEGSKA (reference sequence). The CDR3 DNA reads TGCAGTGCTAGGGCGGTGAGCTCCTACACTGAGCAGTTCTTC. This codes for CSARAVSSYTEQFF.

Ten or more counts support this clonotype. The CDR3 region has the DNA TGTGCCACCGGAAACGACAGGGTCGGTACAGATACGCAGTATTTT. It translates to CATGNDRVGTDTQYF. This chain links TRBV24-1 with TRBJ2-3, with 7 bases aligning to TRBD1. The CDR3 spans 15 residues. V trimming: 9 bases; J trimming: 3 bases; junction bases outside the gene matches: 11. Per the germline V gene, CDR1 is KGHDR and CDR2 is SFDVKD.

This clonotype has only a few counts. The CDR3: CASSSRTGFGEQFF. CDR3 nucleotide sequence: TGTGCCAGCAGCAGTAGGACGGGGTTTGGGGAGCAGTTCTTC. The chain carries TRBV11-3 and TRBJ2-1; maybe TRBD2 (5 bases). Germline V gives CDR1 SGHNT, CDR2 YENEEA. The CDR3 extends over 14 amino acids. Trimming took off 5 bases at V and 10 bases at J, with 18 bases between the two ends.

On this clonotype itself: As the CDR3 is not closed by the conserved phenylalanine or tryptophan, this likely results from a read error. It is unclear where the CDR3 begins or ends on the DNA, so no DNA is shown, and the CDR3 is as TCRdb lists it. The genes are TRBV2 and TRBJ1-2; TRBD1, the D gene given by the table, was not confirmed from the DNA. Germline V gives CDR1 SNHLY, CDR2 FYNNEI. The CDR3 is made up of 13 amino acids, end residues included. The CDR3 loop reads CASSARTAYGHTL.

The rearrangement uses TRBV18 and TRBJ2-1; 7 nucleotides line up with TRBD2. The CDR3 is made up of 15 amino acids. Trimming at V came to 3 bases and at J to 0 bases, leaving 2 bases not matched to a gene. From germline, CDR1 is KGHSH and CDR2 LQKENI. In DNA form, the CDR3 reads TGTGCCAGCTCACCTTCTAGCGGCTCCTACAATGAGCAGTTCTTC. Translating gives CASSPSSGSYNEQFF.

Details on this clonotype: Given a much more abundant clone one base away, this may be a read error. The chain links TRBV24-1 to TRBJ1-1, with D unresolved. This CDR3 has 14 residues. Germline CDR1 and CDR2: KGHDR and SFDVKD. Here the CDR3 reads CTTSEVTANTEAFF. The CDR3 region has the DNA TGTACCACCAGTGAGGTCACAGCGAACACTGAAGCTTTCTTT.

The chain carries TRBV12-3 or TRBV12-4 and TRBJ2-1; the D gene is possibly TRBD2 (5 bases). V was cut by 6 bases and J by 0 bases, with 12 bases left in between. The CDR3 is 15 residues long. The CDR3 DNA reads as TGTGCCAGCAGCTTCAGAGGGATCTCCTACAATGAGCAGTTCTTC. Amino acids: CASSFRGISYNEQFF.

This clonotype showed up many times. The V gene is TRBV19, the J gene TRBJ1-3, with 7 bases that match TRBD1. The trim removed 7 bases at V and 1 base at J, leaving 7 bases unmatched. CDR3 size: 15 residues. In germline, CDR1 is LNHDA, CDR2 SQIVND (reference sequence). The CDR3 nucleotides read TGTGCCAGTATTAAGACAGGGTTATCTGGAAACACCATATATTTT. Translation: CASIKTGLSGNTIYF.